Listed below are T cell receptor beta chains from one sample, sequenced in a study of blood T cells in healthy people across ages. TCRdb ran MiXCR on the 5' RACE reads and lists one entry per CDR3 protein. Among approximately 600,000 distinct CDR3 sequences listed, around 54% were seen once. The sequenced sample was blood. These receptors were collected from a man between 60 and 70 years old in good health. Both conserved end residues are part of each CDR3. A D gene is named only where the DNA matches it firmly. Only some rows state a clone size, as once, few, many or a class for expanded clones.

TRBJ2-7,-,TRBV2,-,CASSGTFLTYEQYF
TRBJ2-4,-,TRBV20-1,TRBD2,CSAIRTGRTSGSLAKNIQYF
TRBJ2-1,few,TRBV20-1,TRBD2,CTTPGLAGRNEQFF
TRBJ1-1,-,TRBV20-1,TRBD1,CSARTGVNTEAFF
TRBJ2-7,few,TRBV10-1,-,CASSESRSGHSYEQYF
TRBJ2-3,-,TRBV6-1,-,CASSGVGSRDTQYF
TRBJ2-1,-,TRBV20-1,-,CSASVYGALTYNEQFF
TRBJ2-5,few,TRBV5-1,-,CASSLTGSPEETQYF
TRBJ1-1,-,TRBV19,-,CASSIGHLSNTEAFF
TRBJ1-2,-,TRBV6-5,-,CASRFDRENYGYTF
TRBJ2-5,-,TRBV5-1,-,CASSLSTRFETQYF
TRBJ2-3,few,TRBV29-1,-,CSVGGVDTQYF
-,few,TRBV29-1,TRBD2,CSVALPGTSGGASYEQYF
TRBJ2-1,-,TRBV20-1,-,CSAALAGQDYNEQFF
TRBJ1-2,-,TRBV5-1,TRBD1,CASSWGGQTNYGYTF
TRBJ2-3,-,TRBV20-1,-,CSARFPPADTQYF
TRBJ1-2,few,TRBV12-3/TRBV12-4,TRBD1,CASSFSTGDGYTF
TRBJ1-2,-,TRBV6-6,-,CASSNSQGGNYGYTF
TRBJ1-2,-,TRBV4-2,-,CASSLMAGSRDYGYTF
TRBJ2-6,-,TRBV7-2,TRBD1,CASSMGQGSSGANVLTF
TRBJ2-5,-,TRBV10-2,TRBD2,CASPGLAGGPYQETQYF
TRBJ2-3,-,TRBV20-1,-,CSAPGRVSTDTQYF
TRBJ2-5,-,TRBV7-9,-,CASSLEVTLAETQYF
TRBJ2-7,-,TRBV14,TRBD1,CASSRRGQGAYEQYF
TRBJ2-3,-,TRBV2,-,CASLGSDTQYF
TRBJ1-2,few,TRBV6-5,-,CASCLTGRPWGYTF
TRBJ2-1,once,TRBV3-1,TRBD2,CASSHGGGSYNEQFF
TRBJ2-7,few,TRBV20-1,-,CSAGGGGYNEQYF
TRBJ1-6,-,TRBV5-6,-,CASRAWVDSPLHF
TRBJ2-5,few,TRBV3-1,-,CASSPSREGTQYF
TRBJ2-7,-,TRBV7-2,TRBD1,CASSFSPGTGANYEQYF
TRBJ2-5,few,TRBV6-1,TRBD1,CASSEVLGQGGETQYF
TRBJ2-5,-,TRBV13,TRBD1,CASSLDRGPEQYF
TRBJ1-4,-,TRBV6-5,-,CASRRFNEKLFF
TRBJ1-2,-,TRBV2,-,CASSEGGVGAPYGYTF
TRBJ2-7,-,TRBV7-9,TRBD2,CASSLGGSGGAYEQYF
TRBJ1-3,few,TRBV2,-,CASRAREYSGNTIYF
TRBJ1-4,few,TRBV27,-,CAHLPSEKLFF
TRBJ2-7,few,TRBV3-1,-,CASSQNGGDEQYF
TRBJ1-1,-,TRBV20-1,-,CSAQQTGTEAFF
TRBJ2-7,-,TRBV28,-,CASRLGAYEQYF
TRBJ1-2,-,TRBV5-1,-,CASTLTGGGGTLANYGYTF
-,-,TRBV3-1,-,CASSQGALRGYEQYF
TRBJ1-4,-,TRBV20-1,TRBD1,CSARTGGVGREKLFF
TRBJ2-3,-,TRBV6-5,-,CASSYSPAIQADTQYF
TRBJ2-7,few,TRBV15,-,CATSREGIREQYF
TRBJ2-1,-,TRBV6-5,TRBD1,CASSWDRENNEQFF
TRBJ2-5,once,TRBV6-1,TRBD2,CASSRIRLRGGSPSPETQYF
TRBJ2-3,-,TRBV10-2,TRBD1,CASSRQGATDTQYF
TRBJ2-7,-,TRBV11-2,TRBD1,CASSFPGQAYEQYF
TRBJ2-5,-,TRBV7-9,TRBD2,CAVPSLAGVGETQYF
-,once,TRBV20-1,TRBD2,CSFSLGLAGSQETQFF
TRBJ2-5,once,TRBV4-1,-,CASSQDPGRGRGETQYF
TRBJ2-7,few,TRBV4-2,-,CASSQDLEKRIRYEQYF